The 20 T cell receptor beta chains listed next were all sequenced from one sample in a study of cytomegalovirus exposure and HLA in healthy donors. PCR employed 60 Vbeta and 13 Jbeta primers. Clones were sequenced by immunoSEQ multiplex PCR, and TCRdb holds only the in-frame ones, with some missing. The sample consists of about 160,000 clones, 80% to 85% of them appearing once. Source material: PBMCs. The receptors derive from a man aged 25-45 years in good health and CMV-seronegative.

This clone appeared a single time. V is TRBV27 and J is TRBJ1-5, with D possibly TRBD1 on 6 matching bases. The V gene lost 1 base and the J gene lost 2 bases, with 12 bases spanning the gap. Germline CDR1 is MNHEY and CDR2 is SMNVEV (reference sequence). The CDR3 has 16 amino acids. As DNA, the CDR3 is TGTGCCAGCAGTTTATTGGCCAGGGGTCGCAATCAGCCCCAGCATTTT. This translates into CASSLLARGRNQPQHF.

DNA for the CDR3: TGTGCCAGCAGTCCCACGCCGGGACTCAACTACGAGCAGTACTTC. Protein product: CASSPTPGLNYEQYF. The V call is TRBV27, the J call TRBJ2-7; tentative D call: TRBD2 (6 bases). V dropped 5 bases and J dropped 3 bases, with 17 bases sitting between them. The CDR3 has 15 residues. In germline, CDR1 is MNHEY, CDR2 SMNVEV (reference sequence).

The chain carries TRBV30 and TRBJ1-3; no reliable D call. V shed 4 bases and J shed 0 bases, with 13 bases lying between them. The CDR3 spans 15 residues. Germline V CDR1 and CDR2: GTSNPN, SVGIG (reference sequence). This CDR3 reads CAWKLDGGSGNTIYF. CDR3 DNA sequence: TGTGCCTGGAAACTCGACGGCGGCTCTGGAAACACCATATATTTT.

V usage is TRBV27 and J usage is TRBJ2-2; TRBD2 matches 15 bases. Trimming took 6 bases from V and 4 from J; bases not matched to a gene: 9. This CDR3 is built from 18 residues. CDR1 MNHEY and CDR2 SMNVEV come from the germline V gene (reference sequence). The CDR3 sequence: CASRTGLAGGGSTGELFF. Here the CDR3 DNA reads TGTGCCAGCAGGACGGGACTAGCGGGAGGAGGGTCCACCGGGGAGCTGTTTTTT.

The chain links TRBV29-1 to TRBJ2-3; 7 bases map to TRBD1. Germline CDR1 SQVTM, CDR2 ANQGSEA. V shed 8 bases, J shed 5 bases, and the junction held 13 bases outside the gene matches. This CDR3 has 14 amino acids. CDR3 sequence reads: CSSQTGIIEDTQYF. In DNA form, the CDR3 reads TGCAGCTCTCAGACAGGGATAATCGAAGATACGCAGTATTTT.

This clone came up a few times. This sequence joins TRBV30 and TRBJ1-5; TRBD1 matches at 7 bases. Germline values: CDR1 GTSNPN, CDR2 SVGIG (reference sequence). Trimming took 7 bases from V and 3 from J; bases not matched to a gene: 9. The CDR3 totals 14 residues. The CDR3 bases are TGTGCCTCGATGACAGGGAATTCCAATCAGCCCCAGCATTTT. Translation: CASMTGNSNQPQHF.

V usage is TRBV6-6 and J usage is TRBJ2-2; 10 positions agree with TRBD2. J lost 1 base, V lost 2 bases, and 1 base had no gene match. Germline V gene lookup returns CDR1 MNHNY and CDR2 SVGAGI (reference sequence). This CDR3 is built from 16 residues. The CDR3 sequence is CASSYPSGGNTGELFF. CDR3 sequence (DNA): TGTGCCAGCAGTTACCCTAGCGGGGGGAACACCGGGGAGCTGTTTTTT.

This clone has a single count. This chain connects TRBV7-2 to TRBJ2-1; 10 bases are shared with TRBD2. V gave up 1 base and J gave up 8 bases; unmatched junction bases: 5. Looked up from germline, CDR1 is SGHTA and CDR2 is FQGNSA. This CDR3 has 15 amino acids. The CDR3 nucleotides are TGTGCCAGCAGCTTAGTGGGGACTAGCGAACATGAGCAGTTCTTC. Protein product: CASSLVGTSEHEQFF.

This chain joins TRBV7-9 and TRBJ1-1; D remains ambiguous. CDR1 is SEHNR, CDR2 FQNEAQ, per germline (reference sequence). Deletions cut 0 bases from V and 0 bases from J, with 5 bases between. The CDR3 covers 14 residues. The CDR3 here is CASSLASVNTEAFF. CDR3 sequence (DNA): TGTGCCAGCAGCTTAGCCTCAGTGAACACTGAAGCTTTCTTT.

This rearrangement joins TRBV2 to TRBJ2-1; 9 positions agree with TRBD2. V trimming: 3 bases; J trimming: 4 bases; junction bases outside the gene matches: 4. This CDR3 region has 15 residues. In germline, CDR1 is SNHLY, CDR2 FYNNEI. This CDR3 is CASSERLAAYNEQFF. Here the CDR3 DNA reads TGTGCCAGCAGTGAGAGACTAGCGGCTTACAATGAGCAGTTCTTC. Filled out from reference TRBV2 and TRBJ2-1, the complete variable domain reads EPEVTQTPSHQVTQMGQEVILRCVPISNHLYFYWYRQILGQKVEFLVSFYNNEISEKSEIFDDQFSVERPDGSNFTLKIRSTKLEDSAMYFCASSERLAAYNEQFFGPGTRLTVL.

As concerns this clone: The sample holds other DNA sequences that translate to the same CDR3. For the CDR3, the DNA is TGTGCCAGTATGGCTAGCGGGAGTAATAACAATGAGCAGTTCTTC. This gives the protein CASMASGSNNNEQFF. The genes are TRBV6-5 and TRBJ2-1, with 10 bases lining up with TRBD2. The CDR3 spans 15 residues. Losses at the gene ends were 9 bases for V and 5 bases for J; bases not matched to a gene: 10. CDR1 and CDR2 from the germline V gene are MNHEY and SVGAGI.

The chain combines TRBV6-5 with TRBJ2-5; D is undetermined. Judging by the DNA end, TRBJ2-7 fits better; the J call may be wrong. CDR1 and CDR2 from the germline V gene are MNHEY and SVGAGI. The CDR3 runs 13 residues. The CDR3 DNA reads TGTGCCAGCAGTACCCCCGGTGATTACGAGCAGTACTTC. Translated, it gives CASSTPGDYEQYF.

The sample holds one count of this clone. The rearrangement uses TRBV6-4 and TRBJ2-1; the match to TRBD2 covers 14 bases. Germline assignment: CDR1 MRHNA and CDR2 SNTAGT. The CDR3 is made up of 16 amino acids. The ends lost 4 bases at V and 5 bases at J; junction bases unmatched: 4. CDR3 DNA: TGTGCCAGCAGTGTGACTAGCGGGGGGGCCAACAATGAGCAGTTCTTC. It yields the protein CASSVTSGGANNEQFF.

The chain employs TRBV28 and TRBJ1-1, with a weak D call TRBD1 (5 bases). Trimming pared 1 base from V and 0 bases from J, leaving 15 bases between. The CDR3 consists of 17 residues. Germline assignment: CDR1 MDHEN and CDR2 SYDVKM. Here the CDR3 reads CASSLLLQGGLNTEAFF. The DNA of the CDR3 is TGTGCCAGCAGTTTATTACTCCAGGGAGGACTGAACACTGAAGCTTTCTTT.

The chain joins TRBV28 to TRBJ1-5; the D is unclear. V lost 4 bases and J 2 bases, leaving 9 bases between the germline ends. The CDR3 runs 14 residues. Germline V lookup: CDR1 MDHEN, CDR2 SYDVKM. As DNA, the CDR3 is TGTGCCAGCAGTTCCTTCGTCGGCAATCAGCCCCAGCATTTT. Translation: CASSSFVGNQPQHF.

The rearrangement links TRBV19 to TRBJ1-5; TRBD1 might be the D (5 bases). This CDR3 region has 15 residues. The germline V gene has CDR1 LNHDA and CDR2 SQIVND (reference sequence). The V and J ends lost 6 bases and 6 bases respectively, with 18 bases between them. CDR3 residues: CASRSGRGSSQPQHF. Here the CDR3 DNA reads TGTGCCAGTAGATCCGGAAGGGGATCCAGTCAGCCCCAGCATTTT.

The chain is built from TRBV10-2 and TRBJ1-2; D unclear. Trimming removed 3 bases at V and 7 bases at J, with 9 bases between. This CDR3 contains 12 residues. The germline V gene has CDR1 WSHSY and CDR2 SAAADI. CDR3 sequence: CASSESEGGYTF. The CDR3 DNA reads as TGCGCCAGCAGTGAATCGGAGGGTGGCTACACCTTC.

The rearrangement uses TRBV27 and TRBJ1-2; D is unclear. Germline CDR1 reads MNHEY; CDR2 reads SMNVEV (reference sequence). The CDR3 sequence is 14 residues long. The V end lost 3 bases, the J end lost 8 bases, and 16 bases lay between the germline ends. The CDR3 nucleotides read TGTGCCAGCAGTTTGTCCGGGCCCAGCGGGGGCTACACCTTC. Encoded protein: CASSLSGPSGGYTF.

V is TRBV7-6 and J is TRBJ2-5; 7 bases line up with TRBD2. Germline lookup yields CDR1 SGHVS and CDR2 FNYEAQ. V dropped 2 bases and J dropped 1; count of bases not matched to a gene: 4. The CDR3 covers 15 residues. The CDR3 spells CASSLLPSGQETQYF. The CDR3 DNA is TGTGCCAGCAGCTTATTGCCTAGCGGCCAAGAGACCCAGTACTTC.

The rearrangement joins TRBV5-6 to TRBJ1-5; 9 nucleotides line up with TRBD1. In germline, CDR1 is SGHDT, CDR2 YYEEEE. Trimming took 3 bases from V and 9 from J; bases not matched to a gene: 10. This CDR3 contains 15 residues. CDR3 in DNA: TGTGCCAGCAGCTGGGGGGACAGGGCTGATCGGCCCCAGCATTTT. It yields the protein CASSWGDRADRPQHF.